This TCR beta chain was obtained from a study of cytomegalovirus exposure and HLA in healthy donors. Turning to the study itself: The roughly 120 million unique TCR beta sequences, from roughly 170 million T cells, were found by an earlier analysis.

Findings and limits, study-wide: Association with HLA alleles at 0.05 false discovery rate was found for roughly 17,000 TCR beta sequences in a later analysis.

On this clone: Its antigen is still unknown.

The PCR employed 60 Vbeta primers together with 13 Jbeta primers. Sequenced by immunoSEQ multiplex PCR; TCRdb stores in-frame clones only, minus some. The sample lists about 120,000 clones; over 70% were seen once. Losses at the gene ends were 4 bases for V and 4 bases for J; bases not matched to a gene: 9. CDR3 size: 16 residues. CDR1 is SGHRS and CDR2 is YFSETQ in the germline V gene. The sequence was collected from a man between 18 and 35 years old in good health and CMV-seropositive. The chain combines TRBV5-1 with TRBJ1-4; 8 nucleotides align to TRBD1. The sequenced material came from PBMCs. In DNA form, the CDR3 reads TGCGCCAGCAGCCCAGGACCGGGACAGGATAATGAAAAACTGTTTTTT. Protein sequence: CASSPGPGQDNEKLFF.